The source of this T cell receptor beta chain is a study of regulatory T cells in long-lasting Graves disease. Study observations and caveats: Sampling was limited to peripheral blood rather than thyroid tissue. Persistent patients had a count of shared public clonotypes (about 2,700) that exceeded that of new patients (approximately 920). Persistent disease was characterized by preferential usage of TRBV28, TRBJ1-2 and TRBJ2-5.

The authors built TCR beta libraries using iRepertoire HTBI primers and Arm-PCR of CDR3 regions. TCRdb re-derived calls from the multiplex PCR reads in MiXCR, one entry per CDR3 protein. The top ten hold about 12% of the sample, which has approximately 490,000 distinct CDR3 sequences, under 20% seen once. V trimming: 1 base; J trimming: 6 bases; junction bases outside the gene matches: 8. CDR1 and CDR2 from the germline V gene are SQVTM and ANQGSEA. The CDR3 contains 15 residues. Time point given: newly diagnosed GD, antithyroid drugs for less than 3 months. The TCR library was made from RNA that had been extracted from PBMCs in TRIzol. A word on this clonotype: Its antigen is not known.

These data were also filed under a second study, of T cells in Graves' hyperthyroidism and ophthalmopathy. That investigation notes: For Graves' hyperthyroidism to be stable, ophthalmopathy could not progress within 18 months.

The source is a man between 35 and 55 years old with Graves disease. The chain carries TRBV29-1 and TRBJ1-2; 10 bases match TRBD1. The specimen comprised peripheral blood mononuclear cells (PBMCs), sampled at new diagnosis, from a patient treated with antithyroid drugs. CDR3 loop: CSVEGRLGTGDGYTF. CDR3 nucleotide sequence: TGCAGCGTTGAAGGGCGTTTAGGGACAGGGGATGGCTACACCTTC. The variable domain in full, completed from reference TRBV29-1 and TRBJ1-2, reads SAVISQKPSRDICQRGTSLTIQCQVDSQVTMMFWYRQQPGQSLTLIATANQGSEATYESGFVIDKFPISRPNLTFSTLTVSNMSPEDSSIYLCSVEGRLGTGDGYTFGSGTRLTVV.